One TCR beta chain is described in this entry. The data originate from a study of blood T cell repertoires in COVID-19. Looking at the study overall: T cells, B-cell-depleted T cells, or PBMCs supplied cDNA or gDNA.

Per the original data handling: How many nucleated cells were present was estimated from reference gene primer amplification. Profiling relied on immunoSEQ multiplex PCR, and the TCRdb table lists in-frame clones only, not all of them. V, J and clone size derive from that table, while D and trimming were established from the DNA sequence. The sample includes approximately 230,000 clones, around 89% of them seen just once. Each participant's cohort was designated according to participant-reported clinical history. What the recovered Cohort 3 donors had was two negative PCRs, clearance, or symptom resolution. Sequencing was performed on PBMCs or T cells enriched from blood (not recorded which). This clonotype originated in a woman in her thirties who had recovered from COVID-19.

CDR3 loop: CAWSAGSFAYEQYF. The CDR3 coding sequence is TGTGCCTGGAGCGCGGGGAGTTTCGCCTACGAGCAGTACTTC. The chain carries TRBV30 and TRBJ2-7; perhaps TRBD2 as D (6 bases). V was trimmed by 3 bases and J by 2 bases, leaving 14 bases between them. CDR3 length: 14 residues. Per the germline V gene, CDR1 is GTSNPN and CDR2 is SVGIG (reference sequence). The full variable domain, its missing parts supplied by reference TRBV30 and TRBJ2-7, is SQTIHQWPATLVQPVGSPLSLECTVEGTSNPNLYWYRQAAGRGLQLLFYSVGIGQISSEVPQNLSASRPQDRQFILSSKKLLLSDSGFYLCAWSAGSFAYEQYFGPGTRLTVT.